This TCR beta chain comes out of a study of blood T cells in healthy people across ages. Study results and caveats: There was a strong correlation between TCR beta diversity and naive T cell percentage.

For this clonotype: Its antigen is undetermined.

CDR1 SGHTA and CDR2 FQGNSA come from the germline V gene. The CDR3 loop spans 12 amino acids. The germline V and J ends were trimmed by 2 bases and 5 bases, with 4 bases remaining between them. The second PCR ran about 6 to 11 cycles with a sample-barcoded 5' primer and J-beta primers. TCRdb itself ran the 5' RACE reads through MiXCR, one entry per CDR3 protein. Among 500,000 to 550,000 distinct CDR3 sequences listed, 24% were seen once. These data also featured in a second study, about T cells of mothers and their children.

Source material: blood. This sequence originates from a boy younger than 18 in good health. The rearrangement links TRBV7-2 to TRBJ2-1; D is ambiguous. Here the CDR3 reads CASSLLNNEQFF. CDR3 DNA sequence: TGTGCCAGCAGCTTACTTAACAATGAGCAGTTCTTC.